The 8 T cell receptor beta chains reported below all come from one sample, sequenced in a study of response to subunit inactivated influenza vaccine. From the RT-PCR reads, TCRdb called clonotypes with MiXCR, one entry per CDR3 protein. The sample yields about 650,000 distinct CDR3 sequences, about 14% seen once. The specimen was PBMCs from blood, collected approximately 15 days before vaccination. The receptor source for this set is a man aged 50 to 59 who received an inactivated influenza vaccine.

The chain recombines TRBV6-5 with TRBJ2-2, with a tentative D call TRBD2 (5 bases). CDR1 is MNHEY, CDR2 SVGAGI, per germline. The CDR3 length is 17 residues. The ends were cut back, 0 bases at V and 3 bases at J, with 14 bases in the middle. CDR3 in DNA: TGTGCCAGCAGTTACTCGGGGTCGGGGTACGACACCGGGGAGCTGTTTTTT. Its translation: CASSYSGSGYDTGELFF.

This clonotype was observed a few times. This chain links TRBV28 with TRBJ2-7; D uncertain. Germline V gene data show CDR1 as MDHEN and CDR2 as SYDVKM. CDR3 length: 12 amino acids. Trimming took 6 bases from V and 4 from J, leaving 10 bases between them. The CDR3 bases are TGTGCCAGCAGCCAGAAAGGGTACGAGCAGTACTTC. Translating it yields CASSQKGYEQYF.

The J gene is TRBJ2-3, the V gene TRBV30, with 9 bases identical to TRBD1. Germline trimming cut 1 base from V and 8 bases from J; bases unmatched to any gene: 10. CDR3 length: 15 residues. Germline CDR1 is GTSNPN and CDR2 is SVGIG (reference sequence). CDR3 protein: CAWSAPGQGYPTQYF. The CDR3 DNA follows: TGTGCCTGGAGTGCTCCGGGACAGGGTTACCCTACGCAGTATTTT.

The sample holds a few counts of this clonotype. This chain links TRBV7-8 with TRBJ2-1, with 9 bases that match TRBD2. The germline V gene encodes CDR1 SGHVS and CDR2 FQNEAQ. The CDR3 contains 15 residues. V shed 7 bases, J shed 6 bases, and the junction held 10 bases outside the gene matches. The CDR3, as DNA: TGTGCCAGCATCTTTTGGACTAGCGACCCCAATGAGCAGTTCTTC. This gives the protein CASIFWTSDPNEQFF.

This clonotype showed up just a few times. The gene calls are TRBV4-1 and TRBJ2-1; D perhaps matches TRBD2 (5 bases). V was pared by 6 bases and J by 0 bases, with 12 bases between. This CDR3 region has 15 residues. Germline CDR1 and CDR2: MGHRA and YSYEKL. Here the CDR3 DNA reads TGCGCCAGCAGTAGGCGGGCGAGCTCCTACAATGAGCAGTTCTTC. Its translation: CASSRRASSYNEQFF.

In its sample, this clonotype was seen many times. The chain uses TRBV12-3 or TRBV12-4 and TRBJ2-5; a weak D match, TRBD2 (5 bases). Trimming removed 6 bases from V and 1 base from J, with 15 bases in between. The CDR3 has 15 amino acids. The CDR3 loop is CASSSWETIQETQYF. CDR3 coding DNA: TGTGCCAGCAGCTCGTGGGAGACTATCCAAGAGACCCAGTACTTC.

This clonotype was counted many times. This CDR3 is CASSSGGLAGETQYF. DNA for the CDR3: TGTGCCAGCAGTTCCGGGGGACTAGCTGGGGAGACCCAGTACTTC. The chain joins TRBV12-3 or TRBV12-4 to TRBJ2-5; 9 nucleotides agree with TRBD2. CDR3 size: 15 residues. V lost 4 bases, J lost 5 bases, and 8 bases stayed unmatched.

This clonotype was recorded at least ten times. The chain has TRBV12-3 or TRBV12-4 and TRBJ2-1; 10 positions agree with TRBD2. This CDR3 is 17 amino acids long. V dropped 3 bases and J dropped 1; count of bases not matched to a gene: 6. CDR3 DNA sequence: TGTGCCAGCAGTTTCCCTAGAGCGGGAGGGTCCTACAATGAGCAGTTCTTC. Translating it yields CASSFPRAGGSYNEQFF.